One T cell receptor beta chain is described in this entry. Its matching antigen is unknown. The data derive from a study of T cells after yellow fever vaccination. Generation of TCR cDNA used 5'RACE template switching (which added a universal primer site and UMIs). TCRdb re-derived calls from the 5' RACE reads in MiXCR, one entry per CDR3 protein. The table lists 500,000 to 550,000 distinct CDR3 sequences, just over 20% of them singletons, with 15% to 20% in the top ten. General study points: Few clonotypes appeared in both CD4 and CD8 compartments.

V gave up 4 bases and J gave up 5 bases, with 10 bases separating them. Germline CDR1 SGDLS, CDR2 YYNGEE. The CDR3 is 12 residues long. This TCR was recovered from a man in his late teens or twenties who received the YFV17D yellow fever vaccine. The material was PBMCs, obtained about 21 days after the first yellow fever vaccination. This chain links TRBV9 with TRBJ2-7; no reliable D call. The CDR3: CASSLTDNEQYF. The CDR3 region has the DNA TGTGCCAGCAGCCTCACGGATAACGAGCAGTACTTC. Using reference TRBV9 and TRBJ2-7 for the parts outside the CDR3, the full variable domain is DSGVTQTPKHLITATGQRVTLRCSPRSGDLSVYWYQQSLDQGLQFLIQYYNGEERAKGNILERFSAQQFPDLHSELNLSSLELGDSALYFCASSLTDNEQYFGPGTRLTVT.